Listed below are T cell receptor beta chains from one sample, sequenced in a study of CD8 T cells in ankylosing spondylitis. TCRdb fed the 5' RACE reads into MiXCR, producing one record per CDR3 protein. The repertoire holds roughly 40,000 distinct CDR3 sequences, with roughly 2.6% as singletons. The sequencing input was blood, either unsorted or a sorted T cell fraction (not recorded which). The receptors come from a male donor with ankylosing spondylitis or in good health (not recorded which). CDR3s include the opening cysteine and the closing phenylalanine or tryptophan. D genes are given only for firm matches. Expanded clones get a size class; other rows say once, few or many, or leave the size out.

d_call | j_call | clone_size | v_call | cdr3_nt | cdr3_aa
. | TRBJ2-7 | many | TRBV9 | TGTGCCAGCGGGGACGGTCACTCCTACGAGCAGTACTTC | CASGDGHSYEQYF
TRBD2 | TRBJ2-7 | many | TRBV9 | TGTGCCAGCAGCGTAGCTACGGCGGGAGGGCCCTACGAGCAGTACTTC | CASSVATAGGPYEQYF
TRBD2 | TRBJ2-3 | many | TRBV9 | TGTGCCAGCAGCGTCGGGACTAGCGGAAACACAGATACGCAGTATTTT | CASSVGTSGNTDTQYF
. | TRBJ2-7 | many | TRBV9 | TGTGCCAGCAGCGAAGCCGGGAGCTCCTACGAGCAGTACTTC | CASSEAGSSYEQYF
. | TRBJ2-3 | many | TRBV9 | TGTGCCAGCACCCCGGCCGAAGATACGCAGTATTTT | CASTPAEDTQYF
. | TRBJ2-6 | many | TRBV9 | TGTGCCAGCACCTCAGGGGGGAGTCTCCTCTCTGGGGCCAACGTCCTGACTTTC | CASTSGGSLLSGANVLTF
. | TRBJ2-1 | many | TRBV9 | TGTGCCAGCAGCGTAGACCCATTATCCTACAATGAGCAGTTCTTC | CASSVDPLSYNEQFF
. | TRBJ1-6 | many | TRBV9 | TGTGCCAGCAGCGTAGACGACACCGACCTCCACTTT | CASSVDDTDLHF
TRBD2 | TRBJ2-2 | many | TRBV9 | TGTGCCAGCAGCCCTCGTGTTAGCGGGAGGACCCTATCGAACACCGGGGAGCTGTTTTTT | CASSPRVSGRTLSNTGELFF
TRBD2 | TRBJ2-5 | many | TRBV9 | TGTGCCAGCAGCGAACTAGCGGGAGGGCGAGAGACCCAGTACTTC | CASSELAGGRETQYF
TRBD2 | TRBJ2-1 | many | TRBV9 | TGTGCCAGCAGCGTCGTAGGGACTAGCGGGAGCCTCAATGAGCAGTTCTTC | CASSVVGTSGSLNEQFF
. | TRBJ2-1 | many | TRBV9 | TGTGCCAGCAGCGTAGGGGGGGAAGCCTACAATGAGCAGTTCTTC | CASSVGGEAYNEQFF
. | TRBJ2-7 | many | TRBV9 | TGTGCCAGCAGCGTAGAGGGCACACCCTACGAGCAGTACTTC | CASSVEGTPYEQYF
TRBD2 | TRBJ2-7 | many | TRBV9 | TGTGCCAGCAGCGTAGCTAGCAGCGGGAGATTCTACGAGCAGTACTTC | CASSVASSGRFYEQYF
. | TRBJ2-1 | few | TRBV9 | TGTGCCAGCAGCGTAGCACCGGCAGGGGAGGATGAGCAGTTCTTC | CASSVAPAGEDEQFF
. | TRBJ1-6 | . | TRBV9 | TGTGCCAGCAGCCCCCAGTACAGGACTATTGATTCACCCCTCCACTTT | CASSPQYRTIDSPLHF
TRBD1 | TRBJ2-5 | many | TRBV9 | TGTGCCAGCAGCTCCGCCACAGGGGGAAAAGAGACCCAGTACTTC | CASSSATGGKETQYF
. | TRBJ1-1 | many | TRBV9 | TGTGCCAGCAGCGTAGGGGGACCGAACACTGAAGCTTTCTTT | CASSVGGPNTEAFF
TRBD2 | TRBJ2-1 | many | TRBV9 | TGTGCCAGCAGCTTTTGGACTAGCGGGAACAATGAGCAGTTCTTC | CASSFWTSGNNEQFF
. | TRBJ2-3 | . | TRBV9 | TGTGCCAGCAGCCAAACGCCAGGAGGGGCTGTGGGCACAGATACGCAGTATTTT | CASSQTPGGAVGTDTQYF
TRBD2 | TRBJ2-4 | many | TRBV9 | TGTGCCAGCAGCTCCCCCCGACTAGCGGGAGGGCGGAGGGCCAAAAACATTCAGTACTTC | CASSSPRLAGGRRAKNIQYF
. | TRBJ2-5 | many | TRBV9 | TGTGCCAGCAGCGAAAAGTACATGGAGACCCAGTACTTC | CASSEKYMETQYF
. | TRBJ2-2 | many | TRBV9 | TGTGCCAGCAGCGGGTCGAATGGGTGGACCGGGGAGCTGTTTTTT | CASSGSNGWTGELFF
. | TRBJ2-1 | many | TRBV9 | TGTGCCAGCAGCGCCAGCCTCGACAGCTCCTACAATGAGCAGTTCTTC | CASSASLDSSYNEQFF
. | TRBJ1-5 | many | TRBV9 | TGTGCCAGCAGCGTAAACGACGGATCCAATCAGCCCCAGCATTTT | CASSVNDGSNQPQHF
TRBD1 | TRBJ2-2 | few | TRBV9 | TGTGCCAGCAGCGGAGACAGGGTCGGGGAGCTGTTTTTT | CASSGDRVGELFF
. | TRBJ2-7 | many | TRBV9 | TGTGCCAGCAGCCCCCTTGGACAGCGCTACGAGCAGTACTTC | CASSPLGQRYEQYF
. | TRBJ2-7 | many | TRBV9 | TGTGCCAGCAGCGATTTGGGGGGCAACGAGCAGTACTTC | CASSDLGGNEQYF
. | TRBJ2-7 | many | TRBV9 | TGTGCCAGCAGCGGGGGTGCGGACTTCTCCTACGAGCAGTACTTC | CASSGGADFSYEQYF
TRBD2 | TRBJ2-1 | many | TRBV9 | TGTGCCAGCAGCCCGATAGCGGGGCCTACGGGTGAGCAGTTCTTC | CASSPIAGPTGEQFF
TRBD1 | TRBJ2-3 | many | TRBV9 | TGTGCCAGCAGCGCTAGACAGGGTCCGGCAGATACGCAGTATTTT | CASSARQGPADTQYF
. | TRBJ2-1 | many | TRBV9 | TGTGCCAGCAGCCTGAAGCGGACCGGATTCAATGAGCAGTTCTTC | CASSLKRTGFNEQFF
. | TRBJ2-1 | many | TRBV9 | TGTGCCAGCAGCGTAGATACTCCCTACAATGAGCAGTTCTTC | CASSVDTPYNEQFF
TRBD1 | TRBJ1-1 | many | TRBV9 | TGTGCCAGCAGCGTAGGCCCTCCTGGGACAGGGGACACTGAAGCTTTCTTT | CASSVGPPGTGDTEAFF
TRBD1 | TRBJ2-1 | many | TRBV9 | TGTGCCAGCAGCGCTGAATGGGGGACAGGGACCGCTCGGGCCAATGAGCAGTTCTTC | CASSAEWGTGTARANEQFF
TRBD2 | TRBJ2-7 | many | TRBV9 | TGTGCCAGCAGCGTAGAGGGGACTAGTAACGAGCAGTACTTC | CASSVEGTSNEQYF
. | TRBJ2-3 | many | TRBV9 | TGTGCCAGCAGCGATGCGGGGCGGGGAGATACGCAGTATTTT | CASSDAGRGDTQYF
. | TRBJ1-4 | many | TRBV9 | TGTGCCAGCAGCGAAGGGGCCTCTGGTGAAAAACTGTTTTTT | CASSEGASGEKLFF
TRBD1 | TRBJ1-1 | many | TRBV9 | TGTGCCAGCAGCGTAGCTACGGGACAGTGGAACACTGAAGCTTTCTTT | CASSVATGQWNTEAFF
TRBD2 | TRBJ2-1 | many | TRBV9 | TGTGCCAGCAGCGTAGCTTTTGCTAGCGGGGCTTACAATGAGCAGTTCTTC | CASSVAFASGAYNEQFF
TRBD2 | TRBJ2-7 | many | TRBV9 | TGTGCCAGCAGCCCGACCCCGGGACTAGCGGGAGGCACCTACGAGCAGTACTTC | CASSPTPGLAGGTYEQYF
TRBD2 | TRBJ2-7 | many | TRBV9 | TGTGCCAGCAGCGTATCCGGAGCGGGAGGCGAGCAGTACTTC | CASSVSGAGGEQYF